Listed below are T cell receptor beta chains from one sample, sequenced in a study of cytomegalovirus exposure and HLA in healthy donors. Profiled with immunoSEQ multiplex PCR; TCRdb holds only in-frame clones, not every one. This table holds 150,000 to 160,000 clones, more than 75% found once. The sequenced sample consisted of PBMCs. The receptors here all came from a woman younger than 35 in good health and CMV-seronegative. CDR3s include the opening cysteine and the closing phenylalanine or tryptophan. The D gene is left open where the match is weak. Clone size appears in some rows only: once, few, many, or a class for an expanded clone.

j_gene,d_gene,v_gene,abundance,CDR3aa,CDR3nt
TRBJ2-3,TRBD1,TRBV7-2,.,CASSSGRDRNTDTQYF,TGTGCCAGCAGCTCCGGACGGGACAGAAACACAGATACGCAGTATTTT
TRBJ1-5,TRBD1,TRBV23-1,.,CASSQDLMGTGRQPQHF,TGCGCCAGCAGTCAAGATCTTATGGGGACAGGGAGACAGCCCCAGCATTTT
TRBJ1-5,.,TRBV11-2,once,CASSLEGGENQPQHF,TGTGCCAGCAGCTTAGAGGGAGGGGAAAATCAGCCCCAGCATTTT
TRBJ2-7,.,TRBV29-1,.,CSVGLRLTYEQYF,TGCAGCGTTGGACTCCGACTCACCTACGAGCAGTACTTC
TRBJ1-6,TRBD1,TRBV30,.,CAWRTGLVGSPLHF,TGTGCCTGGCGGACAGGCCTGGTAGGTTCACCCCTCCACTTT
TRBJ1-5,TRBD1,TRBV2,.,CASSWTGGDQPQHF,TGTGCCAGCAGCTGGACAGGGGGCGATCAGCCCCAGCATTTT
TRBJ2-5,.,TRBV7-5,.,CARSLAGVAGGQETQYF,TGTGCCAGAAGCTTAGCGGGGGTAGCGGGGGGGCAAGAGACCCAGTACTTC
TRBJ2-1,TRBD2,TRBV28,.,CASHSWVAGKYNEQFF,TGTGCCAGTCATTCCTGGGTAGCGGGGAAGTACAATGAGCAGTTCTTC
TRBJ2-5,.,TRBV5-1,.,CASARRGGEETQYF,TGCGCCAGCGCCCGGCGGGGCGGCGAAGAGACCCAGTACTTC
TRBJ2-7,TRBD1,TRBV5-6,.,CASSPEGQGYEQYF,TGTGCCAGCAGCCCGGAGGGACAGGGATACGAGCAGTACTTC
TRBJ2-5,TRBD1,TRBV6-4,.,CATVRDRGQETQYF,TGTGCCACCGTCCGGGACAGGGGGCAAGAGACCCAGTACTTC
TRBJ1-1,.,TRBV30,.,CAWRPSDTEAFF,TGTGCCTGGAGGCCCAGCGACACTGAAGCTTTCTTT
TRBJ1-2,.,TRBV15,.,CATSRVAGYGYTF,TGTGCCACCAGCAGAGTAGCCGGCTATGGCTACACCTTC
TRBJ2-5,TRBD1,TRBV14,.,CASSQGARETQYF,TGTGCCAGCAGTCAGGGGGCGCGGGAGACCCAGTACTTC